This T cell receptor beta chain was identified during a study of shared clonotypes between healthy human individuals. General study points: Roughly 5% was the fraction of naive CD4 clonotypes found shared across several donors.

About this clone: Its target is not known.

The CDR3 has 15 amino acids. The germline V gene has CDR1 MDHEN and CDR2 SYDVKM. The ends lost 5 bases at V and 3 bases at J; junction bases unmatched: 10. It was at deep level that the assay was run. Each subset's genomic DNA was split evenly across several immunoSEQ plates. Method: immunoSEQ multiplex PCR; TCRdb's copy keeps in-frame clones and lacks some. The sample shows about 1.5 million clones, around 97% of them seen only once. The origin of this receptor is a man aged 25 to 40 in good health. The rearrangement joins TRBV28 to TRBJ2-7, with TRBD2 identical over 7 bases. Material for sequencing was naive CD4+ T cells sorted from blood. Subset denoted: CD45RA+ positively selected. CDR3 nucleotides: TGTGCCAGCAGTCCGCATCCTAGCGGTAACTACGAGCAGTACTTC. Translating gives CASSPHPSGNYEQYF.